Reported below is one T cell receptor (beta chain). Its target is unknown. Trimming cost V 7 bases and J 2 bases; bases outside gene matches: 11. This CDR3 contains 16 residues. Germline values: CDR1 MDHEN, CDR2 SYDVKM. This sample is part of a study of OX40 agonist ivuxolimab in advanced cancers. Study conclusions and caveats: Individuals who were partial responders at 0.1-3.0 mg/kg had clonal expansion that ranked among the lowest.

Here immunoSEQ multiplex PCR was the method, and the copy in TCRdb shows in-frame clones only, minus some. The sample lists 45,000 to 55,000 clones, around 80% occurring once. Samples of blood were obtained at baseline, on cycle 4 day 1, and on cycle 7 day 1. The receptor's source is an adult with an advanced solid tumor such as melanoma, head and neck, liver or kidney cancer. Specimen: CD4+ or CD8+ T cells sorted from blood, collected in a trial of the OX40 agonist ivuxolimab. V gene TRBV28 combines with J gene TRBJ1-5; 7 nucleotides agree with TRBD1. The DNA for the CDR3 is TGTGCCAGCATTATAGGGGGCGCGGTGGGCAATCAGCCCCAGCATTTT. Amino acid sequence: CASIIGGAVGNQPQHF.